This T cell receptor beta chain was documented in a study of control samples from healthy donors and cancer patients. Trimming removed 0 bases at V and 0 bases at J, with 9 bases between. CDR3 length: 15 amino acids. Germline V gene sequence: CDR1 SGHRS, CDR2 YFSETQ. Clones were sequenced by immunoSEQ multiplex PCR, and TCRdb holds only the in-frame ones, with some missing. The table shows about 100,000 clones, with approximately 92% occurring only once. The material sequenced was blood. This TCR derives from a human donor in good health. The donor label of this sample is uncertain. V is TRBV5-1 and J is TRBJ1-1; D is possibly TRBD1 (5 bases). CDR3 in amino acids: CASSLGPGLNTEAFF. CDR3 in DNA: TGCGCCAGCAGCTTGGGTCCAGGGCTGAACACTGAAGCTTTCTTT.